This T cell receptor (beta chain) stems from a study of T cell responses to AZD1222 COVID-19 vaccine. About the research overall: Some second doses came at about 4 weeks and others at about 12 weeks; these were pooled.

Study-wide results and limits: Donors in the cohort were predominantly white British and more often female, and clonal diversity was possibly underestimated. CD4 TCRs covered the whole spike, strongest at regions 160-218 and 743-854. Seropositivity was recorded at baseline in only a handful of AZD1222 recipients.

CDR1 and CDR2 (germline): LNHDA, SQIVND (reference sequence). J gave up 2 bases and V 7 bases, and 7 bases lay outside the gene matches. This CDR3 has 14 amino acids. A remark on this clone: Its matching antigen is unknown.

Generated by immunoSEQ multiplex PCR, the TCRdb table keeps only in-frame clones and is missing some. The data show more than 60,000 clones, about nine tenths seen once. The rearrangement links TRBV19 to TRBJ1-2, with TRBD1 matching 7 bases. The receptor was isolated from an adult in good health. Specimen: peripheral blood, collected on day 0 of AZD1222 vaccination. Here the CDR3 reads CASMPGQFNYGYTF. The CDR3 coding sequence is TGTGCCAGTATGCCGGGACAGTTCAACTATGGCTACACCTTC.